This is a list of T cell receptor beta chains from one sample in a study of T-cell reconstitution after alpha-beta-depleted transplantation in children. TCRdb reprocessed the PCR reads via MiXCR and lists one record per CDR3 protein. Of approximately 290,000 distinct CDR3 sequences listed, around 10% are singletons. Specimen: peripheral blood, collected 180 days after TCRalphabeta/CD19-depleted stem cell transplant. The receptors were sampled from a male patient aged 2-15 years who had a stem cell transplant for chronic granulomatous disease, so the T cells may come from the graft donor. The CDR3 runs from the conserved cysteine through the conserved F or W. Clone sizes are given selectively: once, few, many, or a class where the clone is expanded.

CASSRQAYSSYNEQFF | TRBJ2-1 | many | TRBV18
CASSLALPVDTQYF | TRBJ2-3 | many | TRBV5-1
CSVVGRLAKNIQYF | TRBJ2-4 | many | TRBV29-1
CASSPGLDKNIQYF | TRBJ2-4 | many | TRBV18
CASVTGPYQETQYF | TRBJ2-5 | - | TRBV6-7
CASSQEFLAGTQETQYF | TRBJ2-5 | many | TRBV4-1
CASSLYRLRRAAKNIQYF | TRBJ2-4 | - | TRBV23-1
CASSQVGSSYNEQFF | TRBJ2-1 | many | TRBV4-1
CSVLPGLNTDTQYF | TRBJ2-3 | few | TRBV29-1
CSGRGLGNTEAFF | TRBJ1-1 | many | TRBV29-1
CASTRVRGTEAFF | TRBJ1-1 | many | TRBV12-3/TRBV12-4
CASSQGLTSNTGRNEQFF | TRBJ2-1 | many | TRBV7-8
CASSQAPHLAGGPETQYF | TRBJ2-5 | many | TRBV4-3